A selection of T cell receptor beta chains follows, all from one sample in a study of cytomegalovirus exposure and HLA in healthy donors. Sequencing used immunoSEQ multiplex PCR; TCRdb keeps in-frame clones, though not all of them. The sample has roughly 150,000 clones; roughly 70% are singletons. The sequenced material came from PBMCs. These receptor sequences come from an older woman in good health and CMV-seropositive. CDR3s include the opening cysteine and the closing phenylalanine or tryptophan.

v_call,cdr3_aa
TRBV15,CATSRAKGGNEKLFF
TRBV7-3,CASSLGAWDEQFF
TRBV10-3,CAISEPGQGSDTQYF
TRBV5-1,CASSPQGLDSGNTIYF
TRBV19,CASSIQGAGYTF
TRBV29-1,CSVVESNQPQHF
TRBV10-2,CASSWDRGAYEQYF
TRBV9,CASSVATGGEAFF
TRBV27,CASSLAGGPYEQYF
TRBV6-5,CASSNRGDYGYTF
TRBV28,CASSFLLSYGYTF
TRBV18,CASSPQGAGANVLTF
TRBV11-2,CASSSGGTSGSRVYNEQFF
TRBV7-9,CASSLRGGQNTEAFF
TRBV18,CASSPRTGTGDEQYF
TRBV19,CASSFDTYEQYF
TRBV19,CASSQGGDTEAFF
TRBV6-1,CASSEAPGNSGNTIYF
TRBV20-1,CSARAEAKLFF
TRBV7-6,CASAHRGPDTQYF
TRBV9,CASSVTSGSYNEQFF
TRBV28,CASRTGFTEAFF
TRBV10-3,CAISEPDRGPNTIYF
TRBV7-9,CASSLTGGKDEQYF
TRBV2,CASSESRDRVGTGNTIYF
TRBV29-1,CSVAPTSGLYEQYF
TRBV6-1,CASIAGWANQPQHF
TRBV6-1,CASSPQVLNTEAFF
TRBV6-6,CASSLTGVNEKLFF
TRBV9,CASTITGESLYGYTF
TRBV28,CASSSGGASYHGVFF
TRBV28,CASSLAGQGSTYGYTF